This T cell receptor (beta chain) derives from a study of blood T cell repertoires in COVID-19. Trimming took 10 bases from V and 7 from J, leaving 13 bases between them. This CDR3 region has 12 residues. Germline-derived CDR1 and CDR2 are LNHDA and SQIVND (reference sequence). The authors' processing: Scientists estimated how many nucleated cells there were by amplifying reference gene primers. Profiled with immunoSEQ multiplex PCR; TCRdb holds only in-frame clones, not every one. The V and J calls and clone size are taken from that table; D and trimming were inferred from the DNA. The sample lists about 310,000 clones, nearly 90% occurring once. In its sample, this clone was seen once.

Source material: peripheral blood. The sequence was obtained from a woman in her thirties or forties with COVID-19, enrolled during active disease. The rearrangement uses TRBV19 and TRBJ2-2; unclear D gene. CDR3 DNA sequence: TGTGCCACCCACGAACTAAGCGGGGAGCTGTTTTTT. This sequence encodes CATHELSGELFF.